The clone carrying this TCR beta chain was seen repeatedly, ten times or more. The antigen is unknown. This sample is drawn from a study of breast tumors, draining lymph nodes, adjacent tissues. Study observations and caveats: Tumor and nontumor repertoires were significantly more similar in luminal-like than in basal-like breast cancer. Tumor T cell lymph node origin was a supported hypothesis, not proven.

TCRdb re-called the multiplex PCR reads with MiXCR, one entry per CDR3 protein. The table has over 20,000 distinct CDR3 sequences, under 30% seen once. V was clipped by 4 bases and J by 5 bases, with 18 bases between them. The CDR3 totals 15 residues. Germline lookup yields CDR1 DFQATT and CDR2 SNEGSKA (reference sequence). Material for sequencing was breast tumor tissue. The TCR sequence derives from a female donor with breast cancer. Some clones in this sample may be carry-over from other donors' samples. This chain links TRBV20-1 with TRBJ2-1, with TRBD2 as a possible D gene (5 bases). The CDR3 DNA reads TGCAGTGCTACTAGCTACCGCTCGGCGCACAATGAGCAGTTCTTC. Amino acids: CSATSYRSAHNEQFF.